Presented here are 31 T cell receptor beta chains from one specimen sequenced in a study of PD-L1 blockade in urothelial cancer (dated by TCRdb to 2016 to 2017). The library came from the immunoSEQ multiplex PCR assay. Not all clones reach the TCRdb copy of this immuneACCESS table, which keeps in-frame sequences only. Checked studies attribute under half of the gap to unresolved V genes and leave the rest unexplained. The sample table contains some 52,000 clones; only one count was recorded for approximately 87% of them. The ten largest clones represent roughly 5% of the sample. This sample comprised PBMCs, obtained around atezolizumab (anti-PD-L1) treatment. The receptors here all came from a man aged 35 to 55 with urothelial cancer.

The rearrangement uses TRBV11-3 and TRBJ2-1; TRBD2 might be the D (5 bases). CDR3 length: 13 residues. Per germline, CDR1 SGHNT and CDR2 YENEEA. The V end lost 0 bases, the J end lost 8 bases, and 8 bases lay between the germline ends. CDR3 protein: CASSLEAVDEQFF. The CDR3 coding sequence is TGTGCCAGCAGCTTAGAAGCGGTCGATGAGCAGTTCTTC. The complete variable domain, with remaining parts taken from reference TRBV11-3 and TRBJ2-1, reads EAGVVQSPRYKIIEKKQPVAFWCNPISGHNTLYWYLQNLGQGPELLIRYENEEAVDDSQLPKDRFSAERLKGVDSTLKIQPAELGDSAVYLCASSLEAVDEQFFGPGTRLTVL.

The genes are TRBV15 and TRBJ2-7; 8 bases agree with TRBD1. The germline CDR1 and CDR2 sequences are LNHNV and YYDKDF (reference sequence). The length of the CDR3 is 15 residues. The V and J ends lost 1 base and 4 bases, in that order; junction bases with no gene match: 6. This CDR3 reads CATSRGPGGSYEQYF. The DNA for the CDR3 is TGTGCCACCAGCAGAGGCCCAGGGGGCTCGTACGAGCAGTACTTC.

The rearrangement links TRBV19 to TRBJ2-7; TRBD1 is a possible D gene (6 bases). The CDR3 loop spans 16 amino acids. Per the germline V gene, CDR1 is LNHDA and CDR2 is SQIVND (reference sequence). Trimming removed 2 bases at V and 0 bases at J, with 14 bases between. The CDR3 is CASSIRAQGYSYEQYF. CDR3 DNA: TGTGCCAGTAGTATAAGGGCACAGGGCTACTCCTACGAGCAGTACTTC. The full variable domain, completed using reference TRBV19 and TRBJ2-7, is DGGITQSPKYLFRKEGQNVTLSCEQNLNHDAMYWYRQDPGQGLRLIYYSQIVNDFQKGDIAEGYSVSREKKESFPLTVTSAQKNPTAFYLCASSIRAQGYSYEQYFGPGTRLTVT.

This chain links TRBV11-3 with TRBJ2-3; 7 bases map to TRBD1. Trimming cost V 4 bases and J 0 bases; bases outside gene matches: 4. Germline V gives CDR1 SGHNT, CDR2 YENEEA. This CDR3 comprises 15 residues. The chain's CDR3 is CASSSSTGSTDTQYF. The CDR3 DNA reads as TGTGCCAGCAGCTCATCGACAGGGAGCACAGATACGCAGTATTTT.

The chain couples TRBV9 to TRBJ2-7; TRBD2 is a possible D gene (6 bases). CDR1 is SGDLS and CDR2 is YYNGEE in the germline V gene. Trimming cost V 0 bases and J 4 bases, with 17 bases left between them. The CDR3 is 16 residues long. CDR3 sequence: CASSVGGRGPSYEQYF. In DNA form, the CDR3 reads TGTGCCAGCAGCGTAGGCGGGCGGGGACCTTCTTACGAGCAGTACTTC.

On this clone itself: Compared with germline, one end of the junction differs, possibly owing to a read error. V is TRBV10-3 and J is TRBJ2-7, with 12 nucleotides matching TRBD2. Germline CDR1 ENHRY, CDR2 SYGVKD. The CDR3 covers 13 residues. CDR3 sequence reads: CAVRTSGVYEQYF. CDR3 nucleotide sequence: TGTGCCGTCAGGACTAGCGGGGTCTACGAGCAGTACTTC.

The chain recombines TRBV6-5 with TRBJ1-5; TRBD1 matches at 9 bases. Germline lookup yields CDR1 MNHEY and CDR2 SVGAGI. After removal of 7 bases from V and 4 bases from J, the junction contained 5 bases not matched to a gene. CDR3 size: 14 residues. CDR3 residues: CASNPGTGNQPQHF. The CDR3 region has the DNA TGTGCCAGCAACCCCGGGACAGGGAATCAGCCCCAGCATTTT.

CDR3 in DNA: TGTGCCAGCAGCTTGGACGTAGCGGGAGGGCCCGTCGAGCAGTACTTC. As protein: CASSLDVAGGPVEQYF. The chain couples TRBV5-6 to TRBJ2-7; TRBD2 matches 11 bases. Germline loops: CDR1 SGHDT, CDR2 YYEEEE. The junction had 8 bases not matched to a gene; V was cut back by 0 bases and J by 6 bases. The CDR3 runs 16 residues.

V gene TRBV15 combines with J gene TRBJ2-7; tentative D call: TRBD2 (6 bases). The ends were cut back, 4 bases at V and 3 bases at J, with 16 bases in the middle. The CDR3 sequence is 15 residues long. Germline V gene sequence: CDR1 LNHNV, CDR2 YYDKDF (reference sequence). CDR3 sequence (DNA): TGTGCCACCAGCACGCGGGACGGATTGATCTACGAGCAGTACTTC. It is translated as CATSTRDGLIYEQYF.

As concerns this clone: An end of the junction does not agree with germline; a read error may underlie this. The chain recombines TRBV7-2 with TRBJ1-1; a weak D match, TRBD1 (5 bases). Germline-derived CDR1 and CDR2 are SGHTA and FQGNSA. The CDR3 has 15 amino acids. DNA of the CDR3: TGTGCCAGCAGCTTATCGGGGACTGCGAACACTGAAGCTTTTTTT. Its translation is CASSLSGTANTEAFF.

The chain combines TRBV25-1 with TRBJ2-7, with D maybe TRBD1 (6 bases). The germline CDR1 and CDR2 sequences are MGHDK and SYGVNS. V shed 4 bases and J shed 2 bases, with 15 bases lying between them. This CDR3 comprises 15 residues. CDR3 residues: CASSALGDKPYEQYF. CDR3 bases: TGTGCCAGCAGTGCCCTGGGGGACAAACCCTACGAGCAGTACTTC.

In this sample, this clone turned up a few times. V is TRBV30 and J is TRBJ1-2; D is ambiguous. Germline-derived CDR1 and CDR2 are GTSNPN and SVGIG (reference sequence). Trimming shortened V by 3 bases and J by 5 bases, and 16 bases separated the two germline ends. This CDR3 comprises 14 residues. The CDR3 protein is CAWSVESGYYGYTF. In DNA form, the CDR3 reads TGTGCCTGGAGCGTGGAATCGGGGTATTATGGCTACACCTTC.

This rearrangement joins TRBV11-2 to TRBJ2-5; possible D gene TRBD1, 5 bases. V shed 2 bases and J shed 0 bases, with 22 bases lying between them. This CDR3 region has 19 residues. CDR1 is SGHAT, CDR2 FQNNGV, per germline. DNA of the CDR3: TGTGCCAGCAGCTTACTCCCCTCGGTTCCAGGGTGGTACCAAGAGACCCAGTACTTC. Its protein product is CASSLLPSVPGWYQETQYF.

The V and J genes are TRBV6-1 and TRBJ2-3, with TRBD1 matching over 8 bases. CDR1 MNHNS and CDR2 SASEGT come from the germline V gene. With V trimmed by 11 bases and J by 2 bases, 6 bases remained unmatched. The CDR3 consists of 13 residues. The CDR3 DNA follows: TGTGCCGGGGGACAGGACCTCACAGATACGCAGTATTTT. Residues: CAGGQDLTDTQYF.

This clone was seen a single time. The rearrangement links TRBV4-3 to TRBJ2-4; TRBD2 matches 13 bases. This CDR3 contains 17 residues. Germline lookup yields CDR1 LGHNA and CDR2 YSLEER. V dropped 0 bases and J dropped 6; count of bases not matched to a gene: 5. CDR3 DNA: TGCGCCAGCAGCCAAGATAGGACTAGCGGGAGAAGAAACATTCAGTACTTC. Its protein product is CASSQDRTSGRRNIQYF.

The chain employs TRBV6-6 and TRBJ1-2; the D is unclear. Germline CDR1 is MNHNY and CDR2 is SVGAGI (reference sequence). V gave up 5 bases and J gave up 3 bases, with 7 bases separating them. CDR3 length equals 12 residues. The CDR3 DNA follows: TGTGCCAGCAGTCAACTTGACTATGGCTACACCTTC. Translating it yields CASSQLDYGYTF.

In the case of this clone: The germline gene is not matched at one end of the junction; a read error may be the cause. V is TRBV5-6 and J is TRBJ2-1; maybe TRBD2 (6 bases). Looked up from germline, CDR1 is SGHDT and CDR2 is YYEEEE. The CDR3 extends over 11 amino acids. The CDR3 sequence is CASSLGLAQVF. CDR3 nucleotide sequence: TGTGCCAGCAGCTTGGGCCTAGCGCAAGTCTTC.

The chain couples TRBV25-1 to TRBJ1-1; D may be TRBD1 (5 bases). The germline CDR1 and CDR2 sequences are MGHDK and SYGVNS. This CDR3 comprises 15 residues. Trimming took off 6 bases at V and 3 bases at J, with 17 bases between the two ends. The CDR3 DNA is TGTGCCAGCAGGAGTCTCGGACAAGCCGACACTGAAGCTTTCTTT. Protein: CASRSLGQADTEAFF.

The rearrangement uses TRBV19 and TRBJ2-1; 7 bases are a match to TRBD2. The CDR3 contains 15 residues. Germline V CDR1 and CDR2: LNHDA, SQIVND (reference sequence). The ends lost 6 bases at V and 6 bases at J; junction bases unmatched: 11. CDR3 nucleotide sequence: TGTGCCAGTAGCCGTGGACTAGTGGCCCTCAATGAGCAGTTCTTC. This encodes CASSRGLVALNEQFF.

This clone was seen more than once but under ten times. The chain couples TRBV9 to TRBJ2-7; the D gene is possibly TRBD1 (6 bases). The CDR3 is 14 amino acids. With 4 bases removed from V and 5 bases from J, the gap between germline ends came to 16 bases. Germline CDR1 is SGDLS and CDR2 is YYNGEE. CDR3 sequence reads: CASSPGQSKDEQYF. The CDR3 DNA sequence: TGTGCCAGCAGCCCCGGACAGTCAAAGGACGAGCAGTACTTC.

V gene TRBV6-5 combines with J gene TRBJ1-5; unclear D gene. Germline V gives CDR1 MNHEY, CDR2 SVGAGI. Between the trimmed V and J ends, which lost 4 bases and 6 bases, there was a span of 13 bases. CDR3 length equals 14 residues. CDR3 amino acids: CASSSGRGGQPQHF. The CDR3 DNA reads TGTGCCAGCAGTTCCGGCCGTGGCGGTCAGCCCCAGCATTTT.

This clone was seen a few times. The CDR3: CASSMVATGELFF. DNA of the CDR3: TGTGCCAGTAGTATGGTAGCGACCGGGGAGCTGTTTTTT. The chain couples TRBV19 to TRBJ2-2; D may be TRBD2 (5 bases). CDR3 length equals 13 residues. CDR1 is LNHDA and CDR2 is SQIVND in the germline V gene (reference sequence). Trimming pared 3 bases from V and 5 bases from J, leaving 7 bases between.

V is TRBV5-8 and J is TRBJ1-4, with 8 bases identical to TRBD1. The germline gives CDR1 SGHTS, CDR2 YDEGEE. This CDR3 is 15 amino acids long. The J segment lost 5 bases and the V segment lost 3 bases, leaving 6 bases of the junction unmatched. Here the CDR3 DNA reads TGTGCCAGCAGCTGGGGGACAGGAAGGAATGAAAAACTGTTTTTT. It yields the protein CASSWGTGRNEKLFF.

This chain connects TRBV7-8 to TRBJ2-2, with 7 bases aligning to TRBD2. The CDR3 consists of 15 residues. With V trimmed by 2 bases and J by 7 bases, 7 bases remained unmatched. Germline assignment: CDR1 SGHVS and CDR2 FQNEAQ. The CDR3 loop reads CASSLSVGGNGELFF. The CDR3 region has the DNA TGTGCCAGCAGCTTATCTGTGGGAGGGAACGGGGAGCTGTTTTTT.

CDR3 nucleotides: TGTGCCAGCAGTGACACCAGTAGCACAGATACGCAGTATTTT. Translation gives CASSDTSSTDTQYF. The rearrangement joins TRBV6-4 to TRBJ2-3; D is unclear. The V gene's germline CDR1 is MRHNA and CDR2 SNTAGT. Trimming cost V 2 bases and J 0 bases, with 6 bases left between them. The CDR3 is made up of 14 amino acids.

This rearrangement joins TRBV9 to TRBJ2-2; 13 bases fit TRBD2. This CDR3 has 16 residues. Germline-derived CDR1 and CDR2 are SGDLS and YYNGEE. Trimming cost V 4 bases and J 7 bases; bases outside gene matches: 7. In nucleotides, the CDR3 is TGTGCCAGCAGCCCTGGACTAGCGGGAGATGGCGGGGAGCTGTTTTTT. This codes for CASSPGLAGDGGELFF. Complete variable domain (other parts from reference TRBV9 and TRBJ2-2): DSGVTQTPKHLITATGQRVTLRCSPRSGDLSVYWYQQSLDQGLQFLIQYYNGEERAKGNILERFSAQQFPDLHSELNLSSLELGDSALYFCASSPGLAGDGGELFFGEGSRLTVL.

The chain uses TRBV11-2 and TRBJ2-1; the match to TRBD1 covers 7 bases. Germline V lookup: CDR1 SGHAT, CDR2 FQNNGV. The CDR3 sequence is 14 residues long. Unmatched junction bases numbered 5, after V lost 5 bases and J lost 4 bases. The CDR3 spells CASSPGTAYNEQFF. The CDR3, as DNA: TGTGCCAGCAGCCCCGGGACAGCTTACAATGAGCAGTTCTTC.

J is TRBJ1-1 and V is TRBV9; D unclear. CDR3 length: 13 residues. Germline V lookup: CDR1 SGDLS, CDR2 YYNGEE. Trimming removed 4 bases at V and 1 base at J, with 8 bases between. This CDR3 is CASSTRQNTEAFF. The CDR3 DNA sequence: TGTGCCAGCAGCACCCGACAGAACACTGAAGCTTTCTTT.

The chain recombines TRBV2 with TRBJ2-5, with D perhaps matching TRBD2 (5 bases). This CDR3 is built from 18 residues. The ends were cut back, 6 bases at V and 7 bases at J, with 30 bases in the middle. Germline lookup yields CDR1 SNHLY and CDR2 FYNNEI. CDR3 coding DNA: TGTGCCAGCAGCCCGATTCCCTCCAAGAGGGCGCCCCTGGGGACCCAGTACTTC. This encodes CASSPIPSKRAPLGTQYF.

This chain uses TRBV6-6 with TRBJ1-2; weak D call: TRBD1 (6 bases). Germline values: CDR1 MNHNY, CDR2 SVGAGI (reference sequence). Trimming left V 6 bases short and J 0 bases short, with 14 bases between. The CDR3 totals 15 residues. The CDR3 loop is CASSPDSATNYGYTF. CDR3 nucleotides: TGTGCCAGCAGCCCGGACAGCGCAACTAACTATGGCTACACCTTC.

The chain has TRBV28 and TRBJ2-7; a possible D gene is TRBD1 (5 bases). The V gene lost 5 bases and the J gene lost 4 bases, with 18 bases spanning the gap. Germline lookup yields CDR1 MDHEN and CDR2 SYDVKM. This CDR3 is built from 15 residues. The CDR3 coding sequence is TGTGCCAGCAGTCCTCCCAACCAGGGTGGGTACGAGCAGTACTTC. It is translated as CASSPPNQGGYEQYF.